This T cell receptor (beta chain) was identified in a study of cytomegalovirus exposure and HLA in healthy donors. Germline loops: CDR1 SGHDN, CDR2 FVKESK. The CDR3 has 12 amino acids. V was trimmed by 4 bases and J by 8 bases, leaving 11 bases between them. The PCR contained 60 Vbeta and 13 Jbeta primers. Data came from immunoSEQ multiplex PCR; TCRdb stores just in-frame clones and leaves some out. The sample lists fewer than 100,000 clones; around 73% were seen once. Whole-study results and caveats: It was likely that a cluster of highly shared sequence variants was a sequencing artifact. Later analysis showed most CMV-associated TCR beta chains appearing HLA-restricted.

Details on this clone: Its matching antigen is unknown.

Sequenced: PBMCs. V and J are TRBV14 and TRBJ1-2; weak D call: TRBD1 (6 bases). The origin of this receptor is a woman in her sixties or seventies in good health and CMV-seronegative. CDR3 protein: CASSLRDIGYTF. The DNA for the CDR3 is TGTGCCAGCAGCCTTCGGGACATCGGCTACACCTTC.